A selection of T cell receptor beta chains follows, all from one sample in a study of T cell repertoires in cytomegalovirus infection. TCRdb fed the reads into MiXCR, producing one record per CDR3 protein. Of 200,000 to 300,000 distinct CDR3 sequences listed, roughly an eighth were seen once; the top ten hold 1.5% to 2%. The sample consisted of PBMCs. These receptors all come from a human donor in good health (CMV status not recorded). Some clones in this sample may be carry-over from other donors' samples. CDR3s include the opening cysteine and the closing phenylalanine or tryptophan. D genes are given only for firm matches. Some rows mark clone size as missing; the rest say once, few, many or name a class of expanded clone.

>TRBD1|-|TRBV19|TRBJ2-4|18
CASSIPGTGPGAKNIQYF
TGTGCCAGTAGTATTCCCGGGACAGGGCCGGGAGCCAAAAACATTCAGTACTTC
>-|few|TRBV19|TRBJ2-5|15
CASSVYRGLQETQYF
TGTGCCAGCAGCGTTTACCGGGGGCTCCAAGAGACCCAGTACTTC
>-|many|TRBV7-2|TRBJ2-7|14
CASRYGRDGYEQYF
TGTGCCAGCAGATATGGCCGGGACGGCTACGAGCAGTACTTC
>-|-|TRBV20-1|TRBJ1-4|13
CSARARRNEKLFF
TGCAGTGCTAGAGCCAGACGTAATGAAAAACTGTTTTTT
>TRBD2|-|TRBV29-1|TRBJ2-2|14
CSVGEGGPTGELFF
TGCAGCGTCGGGGAGGGAGGGCCTACCGGGGAGCTGTTTTTT
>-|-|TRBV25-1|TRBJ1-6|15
CASSEYFPENSPLHF
TGTGCCAGCAGTGAATATTTTCCAGAAAATTCACCCCTCCACTTT
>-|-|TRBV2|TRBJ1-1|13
CASRGQTNTEAFF
TGTGCCAGCAGAGGACAGACAAACACTGAAGCTTTCTTT
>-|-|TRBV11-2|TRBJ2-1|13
CASSLGALVEQFF
TGTGCCAGCAGCTTAGGGGCCCTCGTGGAGCAGTTCTTC
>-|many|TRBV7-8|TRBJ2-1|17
CASSPPLRSSSYNEQFF
TGTGCCAGCAGCCCCCCGCTGCGGAGTAGCTCCTACAATGAGCAGTTCTTC
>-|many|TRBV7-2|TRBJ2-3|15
CASSLQTGHTDTQYF
TGTGCCAGCAGCTTACAGACAGGCCACACAGATACGCAGTATTTT
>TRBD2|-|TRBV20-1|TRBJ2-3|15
CSANRWTSGTDTQYF
TGCAGTGCGAACCGATGGACTAGCGGCACAGATACGCAGTATTTT
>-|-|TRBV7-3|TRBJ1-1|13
CASSGGGGGKRSF
TGTGCCAGCAGCGGGGGGGGGGGAGGGAAACGAAGCTTT
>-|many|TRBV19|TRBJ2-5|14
CASSLRLGKETQYF
TGTGCCAGTAGTCTTCGACTGGGGAAAGAGACCCAGTACTTC
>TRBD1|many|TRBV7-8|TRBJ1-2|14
CASSRQGADYGYTF
TGTGCCAGCAGCCGACAGGGGGCAGACTATGGCTACACCTTC
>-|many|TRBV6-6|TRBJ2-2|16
CASSPPGVGNTGELFF
TGTGCCAGCAGTCCCCCCGGGGTTGGGAACACCGGGGAGCTGTTTTTT
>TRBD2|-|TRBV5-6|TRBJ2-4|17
CASSKLRRGGAEDIQYF
TGTGCCAGCAGCAAGCTTAGGCGGGGGGGGGCTGAGGACATTCAGTACTTC
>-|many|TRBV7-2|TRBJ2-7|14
CASSLRGRNYEQYF
TGTGCCAGCAGCTTACGCGGACGAAACTACGAGCAGTACTTC
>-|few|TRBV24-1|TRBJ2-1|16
CATSDLEYGIHNEQFF
TGTGCCACCAGTGATTTAGAGTACGGGATTCACAATGAGCAGTTCTTC
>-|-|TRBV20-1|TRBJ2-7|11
CSARDLREQYF
TGCAGTGCTAGAGATCTGAGGGAGCAGTACTTC